A single sample is the source of the 30 T cell receptor beta chains below, sequenced in a study of identical twins. MiXCR was run by TCRdb on the 5' RACE reads, yielding one entry per CDR3 protein. The sample shows 500,000 to 600,000 distinct CDR3 sequences, less than 25% of them seen only once. This sample also appeared in a second study, on T cells expressing NK-cell markers.

Sequencing was performed on CD4+ T cells sorted from blood. These receptors all stem from a woman younger than 35 in good health.

This clonotype was counted a few times. This rearrangement joins TRBV9 to TRBJ1-4; D ambiguous. V was cut by 4 bases and J by 8 bases, with 15 bases left in between. The CDR3 runs to 14 residues. CDR1 is SGDLS, CDR2 YYNGEE, per germline. The CDR3 reads CASSPSGLSEKLFF. In DNA, the CDR3 is TGTGCCAGCAGCCCTTCTGGTCTAAGCGAAAAACTGTTTTTT.

CDR3 coding DNA: TGCAGTGCTATCGACGGGAGTGGTGTGATATCCTACAATGAGCAGTTCTTC. Its protein product is CSAIDGSGVISYNEQFF. This chain links TRBV20-1 with TRBJ2-1; tentative D call: TRBD2 (6 bases). The CDR3 loop spans 17 amino acids. Looked up from germline, CDR1 is DFQATT and CDR2 is SNEGSKA (reference sequence). The V end was cut by 4 bases, the J end by 1 base, with 20 bases between.

The chain recombines TRBV20-1 with TRBJ1-6; D possibly corresponds to TRBD1 (5 bases). Germline lookup yields CDR1 DFQATT and CDR2 SNEGSKA (reference sequence). Trimming took 0 bases from V and 7 from J, leaving 10 bases between them. The CDR3 consists of 14 residues. Here the CDR3 DNA reads TGCAGTGCTAGAGACCACAGGACCAATTCACCCCTCCACTTT. Amino acid sequence: CSARDHRTNSPLHF.

The chain has TRBV6-2 or TRBV6-3 and TRBJ2-7, with a possible D match to TRBD2 (6 bases). Trimming stripped 6 bases from V and 4 bases from J, with 16 bases between. The germline CDR1 and CDR2 sequences are MNHEY and SVGEGT. The CDR3 has 14 residues. The CDR3 region is CASRSWRGYYEQYF. CDR3 in DNA: TGTGCCAGCAGGTCCTGGCGGGGATATTACGAGCAGTACTTC.

This clonotype turned up a few times. The chain uses TRBV7-2 and TRBJ2-5; D possibly corresponds to TRBD2 (5 bases). Germline CDR1 and CDR2: SGHTA and FQGNSA. Trimming pared 4 bases from V and 4 bases from J, leaving 10 bases between. The CDR3 has 13 residues. DNA for the CDR3: TGTGCCAGCAGCTCCGGGGTCCGAGAGACCCAGTACTTC. It encodes CASSSGVRETQYF.

V gene TRBV5-6 combines with J gene TRBJ1-1; D not resolved. From germline, CDR1 is SGHDT and CDR2 YYEEEE. This CDR3 contains 14 residues. V shed 4 bases and J shed 3 bases, with 13 bases lying between them. CDR3 coding DNA: TGTGCCAGCAGCCTTTCGACGGTCCACACTGAAGCTTTCTTT. Translation: CASSLSTVHTEAFF.

This sequence joins TRBV6-4 and TRBJ2-7; D perhaps matches TRBD1 (8 bases). Germline V CDR1 and CDR2: MRHNA, SNTAGT. V gave up 11 bases and J gave up 5 bases, with 19 bases separating them. This CDR3 has 13 amino acids. The CDR3 is CARLTGEGDEQYF. CDR3 nucleotide sequence: TGTGCCCGCCTGACAGGGGAGGGGGACGAGCAGTACTTC.

In this sample, this clonotype turned up a few times. The chain combines TRBV20-1 with TRBJ2-1; D possibly corresponds to TRBD1 (5 bases). CDR3 length: 14 amino acids. Germline V gene data show CDR1 as DFQATT and CDR2 as SNEGSKA (reference sequence). V lost 6 bases and J 4 bases, leaving 16 bases between the germline ends. CDR3 sequence: CSATDPRQYNEQFF. As DNA, the CDR3 is TGCAGTGCAACAGACCCCAGACAGTACAATGAGCAGTTCTTC.

This clonotype came up a few times. This rearrangement joins TRBV20-1 to TRBJ1-1, with D perhaps matching TRBD1 (5 bases). The germline V gene encodes CDR1 DFQATT and CDR2 SNEGSKA (reference sequence). Trimming removed 5 bases at V and 1 base at J, with 17 bases between. The CDR3 length is 15 residues. The CDR3 DNA follows: TGCAGTGCTCGAGTGCTAGGGGCTTCGAACACTGAAGCTTTCTTT. Protein: CSARVLGASNTEAFF.

Worth noting for this clonotype: At one end the junction does not follow the germline gene, possibly because of a read error. The genes are TRBV20-1 and TRBJ2-1, with 14 bases aligning to TRBD2. The CDR3 has 14 amino acids. Germline V lookup: CDR1 DFQATT, CDR2 SNEGSKA (reference sequence). The CDR3 spells CSAQGTSGSSELFF. The CDR3 bases are TGCAGTGCTCAAGGGACTAGCGGGAGTTCTGAGCTGTTCTTC.

The chain combines TRBV15 with TRBJ2-1; 8 nucleotides agree with TRBD2. V dropped 5 bases and J dropped 6; count of bases not matched to a gene: 3. The CDR3 is 13 residues long. In germline, CDR1 is LNHNV, CDR2 YYDKDF (reference sequence). The CDR3: CATSPGGANEQFF. The CDR3 bases are TGTGCCACCAGCCCGGGGGGGGCCAATGAGCAGTTCTTC.

This rearrangement joins TRBV20-1 to TRBJ2-1, with D possibly TRBD2 on 6 matching bases. There are 18 residues in the CDR3. The germline gives CDR1 DFQATT, CDR2 SNEGSKA (reference sequence). Trimming pared 0 bases from V and 0 bases from J, leaving 18 bases between. The CDR3 sequence is CSARDPPTLSGSYNEQFF. The DNA for the CDR3 is TGCAGTGCTAGAGATCCCCCCACGCTTAGCGGCTCCTACAATGAGCAGTTCTTC.

The chain uses TRBV20-1 and TRBJ1-4; D remains ambiguous. The ends were cut back, 6 bases at V and 7 bases at J, with 18 bases in the middle. The CDR3 is made up of 14 amino acids. Germline values: CDR1 DFQATT, CDR2 SNEGSKA (reference sequence). The CDR3 sequence: CSAPNSLGSEKLFF. The CDR3 bases are TGCAGTGCCCCTAACAGCCTCGGGAGTGAAAAACTGTTTTTT.

This clonotype was seen a few times. V gene TRBV14 combines with J gene TRBJ2-7; D is unclear. This CDR3 region has 16 residues. Germline V lookup: CDR1 SGHDN, CDR2 FVKESK. The V end was cut by 0 bases, the J end by 3 bases, with 15 bases between. The CDR3 region is CASSQDSRLFLYEQYF. In DNA, the CDR3 is TGTGCCAGCAGCCAAGACAGCAGGTTATTCCTCTACGAGCAGTACTTC.

This clonotype was seen ten or more times. V gene TRBV20-1 combines with J gene TRBJ2-7; 11 bases are a match to TRBD1. The V and J ends lost 3 bases and 6 bases, in that order; junction bases with no gene match: 16. This CDR3 spans 17 amino acids. Germline assignment: CDR1 DFQATT and CDR2 SNEGSKA (reference sequence). The CDR3 DNA reads TGCAGTGCTAGTCGAACCCCAACCGGGACAGGGGGAGTCGAGCAGTACTTC. Its translation: CSASRTPTGTGGVEQYF.

This clonotype turned up a few times. J is TRBJ2-5 and V is TRBV7-8; D possibly corresponds to TRBD1 (6 bases). The V end was cut by 0 bases, the J end by 4 bases, with 12 bases between. The CDR3 is 15 residues long. Germline V gene lookup returns CDR1 SGHVS and CDR2 FQNEAQ. As DNA, the CDR3 is TGTGCCAGCAGCTTAGCGCAGGGGCGGCGAGAGACCCAGTACTTC. Residues: CASSLAQGRRETQYF.

The chain recombines TRBV4-3 with TRBJ2-5, with D maybe TRBD2 (5 bases). There are 13 residues in the CDR3. In germline, CDR1 is LGHNA, CDR2 YSLEER. Trimming pared 2 bases from V and 5 bases from J, leaving 9 bases between. The CDR3 here is CASSQWTGETQYF. Here the CDR3 DNA reads TGCGCCAGCAGCCAATGGACGGGGGAGACCCAGTACTTC.

This clonotype was observed at least ten times. This chain joins TRBV12-3 or TRBV12-4 and TRBJ2-2; 9 bases match TRBD2. The CDR3 totals 16 residues. With V trimmed by 7 bases and J by 1 base, 7 bases remained unmatched. The CDR3 region has the DNA TGTGCCAGCACCCCGCTAGCGGGGATGAACACCGGGGAGCTGTTTTTT. Encoded protein: CASTPLAGMNTGELFF.

The V call is TRBV7-2, the J call TRBJ2-3, with 16 bases identical to TRBD2. The length of the CDR3 is 16 residues. V shed 5 bases and J 5 bases; nucleotides not matched to a gene: 4. Germline V CDR1 and CDR2: SGHTA, FQGNSA. The CDR3 DNA reads TGTGCCAGCAGCCCGGGGACTAGCGGGAGGGGAGATACGCAGTATTTT. Its translation: CASSPGTSGRGDTQYF.

This clonotype was seen only a few times. This rearrangement joins TRBV4-3 to TRBJ2-3, with no clear D. V was clipped by 0 bases and J by 4 bases, with 17 bases between them. This CDR3 contains 17 residues. Germline CDR1 and CDR2: LGHNA and YSLEER. The CDR3 region has the DNA TGCGCCAGCAGCCAAGATCCGCTTTCTTACGAGGCAGATACGCAGTATTTT. Its translation: CASSQDPLSYEADTQYF.

V and J are TRBV10-3 and TRBJ2-3, with TRBD2 matching 12 bases. J lost 12 bases, V lost 1 base, and 2 bases had no gene match. Per germline, CDR1 ENHRY and CDR2 SYGVKD. The CDR3 is made up of 13 amino acids. DNA of the CDR3: TGTGCCATCAGTGAGTGGACTAGCGGGGCCCAGTATTTT. It encodes CAISEWTSGAQYF.

This clonotype was counted at least ten times. The chain uses TRBV12-3 or TRBV12-4 and TRBJ1-2; no reliable D call. Trimming cost V 3 bases and J 8 bases, with 7 bases left between them. CDR3 length: 11 residues. The CDR3 DNA is TGTGCCAGCAGTTTTCTGGTGGGCTACACCTTC. Translation: CASSFLVGYTF.

In its sample, this clonotype was seen many times. The chain joins TRBV12-3 or TRBV12-4 to TRBJ2-7, with D possibly TRBD2 on 6 matching bases. This CDR3 comprises 14 residues. The V gene lost 6 bases and the J gene lost 0 bases, with 12 bases spanning the gap. The CDR3 here is CASSLAGGSYEQYF. In DNA, the CDR3 is TGTGCCAGCAGCTTGGCCGGGGGCTCCTACGAGCAGTACTTC.

This clonotype was observed a few times. The chain uses TRBV20-1 and TRBJ2-1; 11 positions agree with TRBD1. Germline values: CDR1 DFQATT, CDR2 SNEGSKA (reference sequence). The CDR3 totals 14 residues. The V and J ends lost 1 base and 9 bases, in that order; junction bases with no gene match: 5. CDR3 loop: CSARGDRGAAEQFF. In DNA form, the CDR3 reads TGCAGTGCTAGAGGGGACAGGGGGGCGGCTGAGCAGTTCTTC.

V gene TRBV5-6 combines with J gene TRBJ2-3; D is possibly TRBD1 (5 bases). This CDR3 spans 11 amino acids. V lost 4 bases and J 8 bases, leaving 8 bases between the germline ends. Germline CDR1 is SGHDT and CDR2 is YYEEEE. CDR3 residues: CASSQGITQYF. In DNA form, the CDR3 reads TGTGCCAGCAGCCAGGGTATTACGCAGTATTTT.

This clonotype has at least ten counts. The chain couples TRBV12-3 or TRBV12-4 to TRBJ1-2; TRBD1 might be the D (6 bases). The CDR3 is 12 amino acids. Trimming pared 6 bases from V and 8 bases from J, leaving 13 bases between. CDR3 loop: CASSSGVGGYTF. For the CDR3, the DNA is TGTGCCAGCAGCTCAGGGGTGGGGGGCTACACCTTC.

This clonotype was detected a few times. The chain recombines TRBV5-1 with TRBJ2-1, with a weak D call TRBD2 (6 bases). There are 15 residues in the CDR3. With 0 bases removed from V and 7 bases from J, the gap between germline ends came to 14 bases. Germline loops: CDR1 SGHRS, CDR2 YFSETQ. In DNA form, the CDR3 reads TGCGCCAGCAGCTTGGACGGGAGCGAGCGGAATGAGCAGTTCTTC. This codes for CASSLDGSERNEQFF.

The CDR3 loop is CASSPPRAGSYNEQFF. CDR3 in DNA: TGTGCCAGCAGCCCCCCGCGGGCCGGCTCCTACAATGAGCAGTTCTTC. The chain links TRBV3-1 to TRBJ2-1, with a tentative D call TRBD2 (5 bases). Trimming cost V 4 bases and J 0 bases, with 13 bases left between them. Germline CDR1 LGHDT, CDR2 YNNKEL (reference sequence). The CDR3 covers 16 residues.

This clonotype was found many times. The rearrangement links TRBV29-1 to TRBJ2-7; a weak D match, TRBD1 (5 bases). V was pared by 5 bases and J by 2 bases, with 13 bases between. CDR1 and CDR2 (germline): SQVTM, ANQGSEA. This CDR3 has 13 amino acids. The CDR3 bases are TGCAGCGTTTCGTCACAGGACCCCTACGAGCAGTACTTC. It is translated as CSVSSQDPYEQYF.

This clonotype was recorded a few times. DNA for the CDR3: TGTGCCAGCAGTCAACACGGGACACCGTATGGCTACACCTTC. Protein: CASSQHGTPYGYTF. This chain uses TRBV12-3 or TRBV12-4 with TRBJ1-2, with D possibly being TRBD1 (6 bases). The CDR3 is 14 residues long. Between the trimmed V and J ends, which lost 5 bases and 5 bases, there was a span of 15 bases.